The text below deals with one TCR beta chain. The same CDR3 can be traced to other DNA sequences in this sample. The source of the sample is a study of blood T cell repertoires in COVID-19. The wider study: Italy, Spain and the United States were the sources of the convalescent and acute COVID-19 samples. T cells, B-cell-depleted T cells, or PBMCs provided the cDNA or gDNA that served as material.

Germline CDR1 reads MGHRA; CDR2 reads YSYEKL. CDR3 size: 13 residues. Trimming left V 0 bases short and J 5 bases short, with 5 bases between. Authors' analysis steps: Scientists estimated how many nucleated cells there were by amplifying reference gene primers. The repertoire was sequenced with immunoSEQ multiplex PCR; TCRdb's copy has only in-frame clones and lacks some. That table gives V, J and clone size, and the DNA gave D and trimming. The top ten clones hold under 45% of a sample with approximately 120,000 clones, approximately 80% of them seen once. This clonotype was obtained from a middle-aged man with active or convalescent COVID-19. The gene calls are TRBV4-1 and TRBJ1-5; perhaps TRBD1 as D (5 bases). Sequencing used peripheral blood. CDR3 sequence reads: CASSQDRDQPQHF. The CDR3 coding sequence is TGCGCCAGCAGCCAAGACAGGGATCAGCCCCAGCATTTT.